What follows are 20 T cell receptor beta chains derived from one specimen sequenced in a study of cytotoxic CD8 clonotypes in ibrutinib-treated CLL (TCRdb year 2021). The library was generated by the immunoSEQ multiplex PCR assay. Entries here come from immuneACCESS through TCRdb and include only in-frame sequences with V and J called. Some clones fail to appear in such tables; in the studies checked, an unresolved V gene covers under half of the shortfall, and the cause of the remainder is unknown. Recorded for this sample are 40,000 to 50,000 clones; about three fifths of them occurred a single time. The top ten clones comprise about 27% of the sample. The time point label of this sample denotes: approximately 25 months on ibrutinib. This sample comprised PBMCs, obtained after 24 months of ibrutinib treatment. The receptors were gathered from a human donor with chronic lymphocytic leukemia.

This chain links TRBV11-3 with TRBJ2-1, with D possibly TRBD1 on 5 matching bases. The V gene lost 0 bases and the J gene lost 15 bases, with 9 bases spanning the gap. This CDR3 is built from 11 residues. Germline CDR1 SGHNT, CDR2 YENEEA. In DNA form, the CDR3 reads TGTGCCAGCAGCTTAGATGGGGCGCTGTTCTTC. Translation gives CASSLDGALFF.

This clone was seen a few times. Here the CDR3 DNA reads TGTGCCAGTAGGGGACTTTGGGAGCAGTACTTC. Residues: CASRGLWEQYF. This chain links TRBV19 with TRBJ2-7, with D perhaps TRBD2 (6 bases). With 6 bases removed from V and 7 bases from J, the gap between germline ends came to 10 bases. Germline-derived CDR1 and CDR2 are LNHDA and SQIVND (reference sequence). The CDR3 is made up of 11 amino acids.

This chain links TRBV7-7 with TRBJ2-2; the D is unclear. V gave up 6 bases and J gave up 1 base, with 9 bases separating them. The CDR3 extends over 14 amino acids. Germline V gene sequence: CDR1 SSHAT, CDR2 FNYEAQ (reference sequence). CDR3 coding DNA: TGTGCCAGCAGTCTTAGACAGAACACCGGGGAGCTGTTTTTT. This codes for CASSLRQNTGELFF.

This clone was counted between two and nine times. The J gene is TRBJ2-7, the V gene TRBV23-1; 14 bases agree with TRBD2. TRBV23-1 is reported as an ORF; its role is uncertain. With V trimmed by 7 bases and J by 3 bases, 8 bases remained unmatched. The CDR3 has 16 residues. The CDR3 spells CASTGLAGGPDYEQYF. The CDR3, as DNA: TGCGCCAGCACCGGACTAGCGGGGGGACCAGACTACGAGCAGTACTTC.

This clone was seen only once. V usage is TRBV6-1 and J usage is TRBJ2-2; perhaps TRBD1 as D (6 bases). V lost 9 bases to trimming and J lost 4 bases, with 15 bases between them. Germline CDR1 reads MNHNS; CDR2 reads SASEGT. The CDR3 is 14 residues long. The CDR3 DNA reads TGTGCCAGTTTGGGGGCAGGGGTCACCGGGGAGCTGTTTTTT. This sequence encodes CASLGAGVTGELFF.

In its sample, this clone was seen a few times. The chain carries TRBV12-5 and TRBJ2-3; possibly TRBD1 for D (6 bases). Germline CDR1 and CDR2: LGHNT and FRNRAP. V lost 1 base, J lost 5 bases, and 10 bases lay in between. The CDR3 loop spans 14 amino acids. Written as DNA, the CDR3 is TGTGCTAGTGGTTTGGGGCGAGGGGGAGATACGCAGTATTTT. The encoded protein is CASGLGRGGDTQYF.

A few counts support this clone. V usage is TRBV7-9 and J usage is TRBJ2-7; 10 positions agree with TRBD1. The CDR3 covers 14 residues. The V and J ends lost 5 bases and 3 bases, in that order; junction bases with no gene match: 4. Germline-derived CDR1 and CDR2 are SEHNR and FQNEAQ (reference sequence). For the CDR3, the DNA is TGTGCCAGCAGCGAGGGACAGGGGTACTACGAGCAGTACTTC. Its protein product is CASSEGQGYYEQYF.

This sequence joins TRBV19 and TRBJ2-7; 16 nucleotides line up with TRBD2. V was clipped by 3 bases and J by 4 bases; unmatched bases: 12. CDR3 length: 19 residues. Germline V gives CDR1 LNHDA, CDR2 SQIVND (reference sequence). CDR3 DNA: TGTGCCAGTAGTATGATGCAGGGACTAGCGGGGGGGCCTGATTACGAGCAGTACTTC. This encodes CASSMMQGLAGGPDYEQYF.

This sequence joins TRBV19 and TRBJ1-1; D is uncertain. Germline lookup yields CDR1 LNHDA and CDR2 SQIVND (reference sequence). Trimming took off 6 bases at V and 2 bases at J, with 10 bases between the two ends. This CDR3 region has 13 residues. This chain's CDR3 is CASRSARNTEAFF. The CDR3 DNA sequence: TGTGCCAGTAGGTCAGCGAGAAACACTGAAGCTTTCTTT.

V gene TRBV7-9 combines with J gene TRBJ1-3; a possible D gene is TRBD1 (5 bases). V dropped 0 bases and J dropped 14 bases, with 20 bases sitting between them. From germline, CDR1 is SEHNR and CDR2 FQNEAQ (reference sequence). CDR3 size: 15 residues. This chain's CDR3 is CASSLAEVGRPEVYF. The DNA for the CDR3 is TGTGCCAGCAGCTTAGCGGAAGTGGGACGGCCGGAGGTATATTTT.

This clone was counted a few times. The chain has TRBV25-1 and TRBJ1-6, with D possibly matching TRBD1 (5 bases). With 6 bases removed from V and 8 bases from J, the gap between germline ends came to 14 bases. This CDR3 has 14 amino acids. Germline values: CDR1 MGHDK, CDR2 SYGVNS. The CDR3 here is CASRGELTDSPLHF. As DNA, the CDR3 is TGTGCCAGCAGGGGGGAGCTGACGGATTCACCCCTCCACTTT.

DNA for the CDR3: TGCGCCAGCAGCACAACCGGGACAGCGAACACTGAAGCTTTCTTT. The encoded protein is CASSTTGTANTEAFF. The chain has TRBV5-1 and TRBJ1-1, with 7 bases aligning to TRBD1. The germline gives CDR1 SGHRS, CDR2 YFSETQ. The CDR3 is made up of 15 amino acids. The V segment lost 4 bases and the J segment 1 base; nucleotides outside the gene matches: 7.

This chain uses TRBV5-1 with TRBJ1-1; D not certain. CDR1 and CDR2 from the germline V gene are SGHRS and YFSETQ. The CDR3 runs to 14 residues. V was shortened by 1 base and J by 1 base, with 8 bases between the two germline ends. The chain's CDR3 is CASSLIGQNTEAFF. The CDR3 DNA is TGCGCCAGCAGCTTGATAGGTCAGAACACTGAAGCTTTCTTT.

The V gene is TRBV10-2, the J gene TRBJ2-5; 10 nucleotides align to TRBD2. Trimming at V came to 5 bases and at J to 4 bases, leaving 7 bases not matched to a gene. This CDR3 has 15 amino acids. Looked up from germline, CDR1 is WSHSY and CDR2 is SAAADI. The CDR3 DNA follows: TGCGCCAGCAGTAGCGGGGGGGTTGGGGGAGAGACCCAGTACTTC. Its translation: CASSSGGVGGETQYF.

This clone was counted only a few times. The J gene is TRBJ1-4, the V gene TRBV5-1; D gene unclear. Trimming removed 0 bases at V and 7 bases at J, with 10 bases between. This CDR3 comprises 14 residues. Germline CDR1 is SGHRS and CDR2 is YFSETQ. DNA for the CDR3: TGCGCCAGCAGCTTGGGTGTGGTGGGTGAAAAACTGTTTTTT. Translation gives CASSLGVVGEKLFF.

The gene calls are TRBV5-1 and TRBJ1-5, with D possibly TRBD1 on 6 matching bases. This CDR3 has 14 amino acids. Germline CDR1 SGHRS, CDR2 YFSETQ. V lost 2 bases, J lost 1 base, and 7 bases lay in between. DNA for the CDR3: TGCGCCAGCAGCTTAGGGGGAAGCAATCAGCCCCAGCATTTT. Translating it yields CASSLGGSNQPQHF.

The rearrangement uses TRBV6-4 and TRBJ1-6, with no clear D. The CDR3 runs to 12 residues. Between the trimmed V and J ends, which lost 4 bases and 12 bases, there was a span of 10 bases. Per the germline V gene, CDR1 is MRHNA and CDR2 is SNTAGT. CDR3 coding DNA: TGTGCCAGCAGTGGCGGCAAGGGACCCCTCCACTTT. Residues: CASSGGKGPLHF.

The V call is TRBV19, the J call TRBJ1-5; no definite D call. V was cut by 0 bases and J by 2 bases, with 8 bases left in between. Germline lookup yields CDR1 LNHDA and CDR2 SQIVND (reference sequence). The CDR3 is 15 residues long. CDR3 nucleotide sequence: TGTGCCAGTAGTATAGAGGGGAATGGCAATCAGCCCCAGCATTTT. The encoded protein is CASSIEGNGNQPQHF. The full variable domain, with the rest looked up from reference TRBV19 and TRBJ1-5, is DGGITQSPKYLFRKEGQNVTLSCEQNLNHDAMYWYRQDPGQGLRLIYYSQIVNDFQKGDIAEGYSVSREKKESFPLTVTSAQKNPTAFYLCASSIEGNGNQPQHFGDGTRLSIL.

The rearrangement uses TRBV29-1 and TRBJ1-1; D may be TRBD1 (6 bases). Trimming left V 6 bases short and J 4 bases short, with 18 bases between. The CDR3 is 14 residues long. Germline V gene lookup returns CDR1 SQVTM and CDR2 ANQGSEA. The CDR3 here is CSVMGGRRSTEAFF. CDR3 bases: TGCAGCGTAATGGGGGGGCGGAGGAGCACTGAAGCTTTCTTT.

V gene TRBV2 combines with J gene TRBJ2-7; D uncertain. CDR3 length: 13 amino acids. CDR1 SNHLY and CDR2 FYNNEI come from the germline V gene. V lost 3 bases to trimming and J lost 0 bases, with 6 bases between them. CDR3 residues: CASSDGGSYEQYF. For the CDR3, the DNA is TGTGCCAGCAGTGACGGCGGCTCCTACGAGCAGTACTTC.